The 14 T cell receptor beta chains below were found in one sample sequenced in a study of OX40 agonist ivuxolimab in advanced cancers. The table came from immunoSEQ multiplex PCR; TCRdb's copy has only in-frame clones and leaves some out. The sample has 65,000 to 70,000 clones, roughly nine tenths seen once; the top ten hold around 0.31%. This material consisted of CD4+ or CD8+ T cells sorted from blood, taken in a trial of the OX40 agonist ivuxolimab. These TCRs come from an adult with an advanced solid tumor such as melanoma, head and neck, liver or kidney cancer.

The rearrangement links TRBV7-3 to TRBJ2-7; D is tentatively TRBD1 or TRBD2 (6 bases each). The germline gives CDR1 SGHTA, CDR2 FQGTGA. The CDR3 is made up of 14 amino acids. V dropped 5 bases and J dropped 2 bases, with 13 bases sitting between them. DNA of the CDR3: TGTGCCAGCAGCCTTCGAGGGGGGCCCTACGAGCAGTACTTC. It codes for CASSLRGGPYEQYF. The entire variable domain, with the rest obtained from reference TRBV7-3 and TRBJ2-7, is as follows: GAGVSQTPSNKVTEKGKYVELRCDPISGHTALYWYRQSLGQGPEFLIYFQGTGAADDSGLPNDRFFAVRPEGSVSTLKIQRTERGDSAVYLCASSLRGGPYEQYFGPGTRLTVT.

The chain links TRBV7-3 to TRBJ2-3; 13 positions agree with TRBD2. CDR1 is SGHTA and CDR2 is FQGTGA in the germline V gene. The CDR3 consists of 16 residues. The junction had 5 bases not matched to a gene; V was cut back by 3 bases and J by 5 bases. This CDR3 reads CASSLWTSGSLDTQYF. CDR3 bases: TGTGCCAGCAGCTTGTGGACTAGCGGGAGTTTAGATACGCAGTATTTT. Together with reference TRBV7-3 and TRBJ2-3, the CDR3 gives the full variable domain: GAGVSQTPSNKVTEKGKYVELRCDPISGHTALYWYRQSLGQGPEFLIYFQGTGAADDSGLPNDRFFAVRPEGSVSTLKIQRTERGDSAVYLCASSLWTSGSLDTQYFGPGTRLTVL.

V gene TRBV12-5 combines with J gene TRBJ2-1; 8 positions agree with TRBD2. Germline CDR1 is LGHNT and CDR2 is FRNRAP. The V gene end was trimmed by 3 bases and the J gene end by 8 bases; junction bases not matched to a gene: 3. This CDR3 comprises 13 residues. CDR3 sequence: CASGFGTSYEQFF. CDR3 sequence (DNA): TGTGCTAGTGGTTTTGGGACTAGTTATGAGCAGTTCTTC.

The chain combines TRBV14 with TRBJ2-7; D is unclear. From germline, CDR1 is SGHDN and CDR2 FVKESK. The CDR3 is 12 amino acids. V lost 3 bases and J lost 4, with 7 bases in between. The CDR3 reads CASSQSNYEQYF. In DNA form, the CDR3 reads TGTGCCAGCAGCCAGTCTAATTACGAGCAGTACTTC.

This clone was picked up a small number of times. This chain uses TRBV10-2 with TRBJ2-1; TRBD1 might be the D (6 bases). The CDR3 loop spans 13 amino acids. Trimming removed 7 bases at V and 2 bases at J, with 9 bases between. In germline, CDR1 is WSHSY, CDR2 SAAADI. Here the CDR3 DNA reads TGCGCCAGCACACGGGACACCTACAATGAGCAGTTCTTC. Protein: CASTRDTYNEQFF.

The gene calls are TRBV28 and TRBJ2-5; the D gene is possibly TRBD2 (7 bases). The CDR3 totals 16 residues. Per germline, CDR1 MDHEN and CDR2 SYDVKM. V was trimmed by 5 bases and J by 7 bases, leaving 23 bases between them. The CDR3, as DNA: TGTGCCAGCAGTCCCCCGGGGGGCACTGGGCCAGGGACCCAGTACTTC. It yields the protein CASSPPGGTGPGTQYF. The whole variable domain, remainder taken from reference TRBV28 and TRBJ2-5, is DVKVTQSSRYLVKRTGEKVFLECVQDMDHENMFWYRQDPGLGLRLIYFSYDVKMKEKGDIPEGYSVSREKKERFSLILESASTNQTSMYLCASSPPGGTGPGTQYFGPGTRLLVL.

This clone showed up just once. J is TRBJ2-3 and V is TRBV7-8, with TRBD2 matching 15 bases. This CDR3 spans 16 amino acids. Germline V CDR1 and CDR2: SGHVS, FQNEAQ. Trimming at V came to 4 bases and at J to 3 bases, leaving 2 bases not matched to a gene. The CDR3, as DNA: TGTGCCAGCAGCTGGACTAGCGGGAGGGCAACAGATACGCAGTATTTT. It specifies CASSWTSGRATDTQYF.

The V gene is TRBV6-6, the J gene TRBJ2-7, with 11 bases that match TRBD2. Trimming at V came to 6 bases and at J to 1 base, leaving 5 bases not matched to a gene. From germline, CDR1 is MNHNY and CDR2 SVGAGI (reference sequence). The CDR3 totals 15 residues. The CDR3 nucleotides read TGTGCCAGCAGGCCCACTAGCGGGGGTTCCTACGAGCAGTACTTC. Translating it yields CASRPTSGGSYEQYF.

The rearrangement uses TRBV11-2 and TRBJ2-7; maybe TRBD1 (6 bases). The CDR3 has 14 amino acids. Trimming pared 2 bases from V and 6 bases from J, leaving 14 bases between. Germline CDR1 is SGHAT and CDR2 is FQNNGV. CDR3 DNA: TGTGCCAGCAGCTTAAGCGGCGGACAGTCCGAGCAGTACTTC. This encodes CASSLSGGQSEQYF.

The chain is built from TRBV25-1 and TRBJ2-1; 11 bases are shared with TRBD2. The length of the CDR3 is 14 residues. The germline gives CDR1 MGHDK, CDR2 SYGVNS. J gave up 7 bases and V 5 bases, and 4 bases lay outside the gene matches. CDR3 coding DNA: TGTGCCAGCAGTTTAGCGGGAGGGGGAAATGAGCAGTTCTTC. It codes for CASSLAGGGNEQFF.

This chain uses TRBV1 with TRBJ2-1; whether TRBD2, the table's D call, matches the DNA was not checked. TRBV1 is a known pseudogene. The CDR3 extends over 18 amino acids. CDR3 in DNA: TGCACCAGCAGCCAAGATCGACGGTGTGCGGGAGGGCCGAATGAGCAGTTCTTC. This translates into CTSSQDRRCAGGPNEQFF.

This chain links TRBV12-5 with TRBJ1-5; 9 bases are a match to TRBD1. Trimming removed 0 bases from V and 4 bases from J; junction bases left unmatched: 7. The germline V gene encodes CDR1 LGHNT and CDR2 FRNRAP. CDR3 size: 17 residues. CDR3 amino acids: CASGLVLKDRGNQPQHF. CDR3 DNA sequence: TGTGCTAGTGGTTTGGTACTCAAGGACAGGGGAAATCAGCCCCAGCATTTT. The complete variable domain, with remaining parts taken from reference TRBV12-5 and TRBJ1-5, reads DARVTQTPRHKVTEMGQEVTMRCQPILGHNTVFWYRQTMMQGLELLAYFRNRAPLDDSGMPKDRFSAEMPDATLATLKIQPSEPRDSAVYFCASGLVLKDRGNQPQHFGDGTRLSIL.

The chain carries TRBV6-1 and TRBJ2-3; D might be TRBD2 (7 bases). V lost 8 bases to trimming and J lost 4 bases, with 13 bases between them. The CDR3 runs 13 residues. CDR1 is MNHNS, CDR2 SASEGT, per germline. The CDR3 here is CASERGGSDTQYF. CDR3 DNA: TGTGCCAGCGAAAGGGGGGGTTCAGATACGCAGTATTTT.

The gene calls are TRBV5-1 and TRBJ2-5; TRBD1 agrees at 7 bases. The germline gives CDR1 SGHRS, CDR2 YFSETQ. The CDR3 runs 16 residues. Trimming at V came to 0 bases and at J to 3 bases, leaving 8 bases not matched to a gene. CDR3 sequence (DNA): TGCGCCAGCAGCTTGGGGTGGGGACAGATGGAAGAGACCCAGTACTTC. Encoded protein: CASSLGWGQMEETQYF.